The clone carrying this T cell receptor (beta chain) was counted only a few times. At one end, the junction sequence differs from germline, possibly due to a read error. CDR3 length: 16 amino acids. Germline V gives CDR1 GTSNPN, CDR2 SVGIG (reference sequence). This sample is part of a study of cytomegalovirus exposure and HLA in healthy donors. The PCR employed 60 Vbeta primers together with 13 Jbeta primers. Measured with immunoSEQ multiplex PCR; TCRdb has only the in-frame clones, and not every one. The table records some 120,000 clones, more than 65% of them present only once. The clonotype originates from a man between 18 and 35 years old in good health and CMV-seropositive. V and J are TRBV30 and TRBJ2-6; 7 bases map to TRBD2. Sequencing was carried out using PBMCs. CDR3 loop: CAWSSRGVSGANGLTF. The CDR3, as DNA: TGTGCCTGGAGCTCACGGGGGGTCTCTGGGGCCAACGGCCTGACTTTC. Looking up the rest from reference TRBV30 and TRBJ2-6 gives the full variable domain: SQTIHQWPATLVQPVGSPLSLECTVEGTSNPNLYWYRQAAGRGLQLLFYSVGIGQISSEVPQNLSASRPQDRQFILSSKKLLLSDSGFYLCAWSSRGVSGANGLTFGAGSRLTVL.